These 8 T cell receptor beta chains share one sample of origin, sequenced in a study of cytomegalovirus exposure and HLA in healthy donors (dated by TCRdb to 2016 to 2017). To prepare the library, the immunoSEQ multiplex PCR assay was applied. For the multiplex PCR, a mixture combining 60 forward primers for TCR Vbeta segments and 13 reverse primers for TCR Jbeta segments was used. Not all clones reach the TCRdb copy of this immuneACCESS table, which keeps in-frame sequences only. Checked studies attribute under half of the gap to unresolved V genes and leave the rest unexplained. In this sample the table shows about 180,000 clones, about 77% of which occur a single time. Around 2.4% of the sample rests with the top ten. Sequencing input: PBMCs. The receptors stem from a man aged 60-69 years in good health and CMV-seronegative.

The chain employs TRBV19 and TRBJ2-2; 11 bases are a match to TRBD2. This CDR3 region has 17 residues. V lost 3 bases to trimming and J lost 6 bases; unmatched junction nucleotides: 9. Looked up from germline, CDR1 is LNHDA and CDR2 is SQIVND (reference sequence). The CDR3 protein is CASSIWAKLAGAGELFF. CDR3 nucleotides: TGTGCCAGTAGTATTTGGGCAAAACTAGCGGGAGCCGGGGAGCTGTTTTTT.

Notes on this clone: Mismatch with germline at one junction end may stem from a read error. The rearrangement joins TRBV6-1 to TRBJ1-5; TRBD1 aligns across 7 bases. The CDR3 sequence is 14 residues long. Germline lookup yields CDR1 MNHNS and CDR2 SASEGT. The DNA for the CDR3 is TGTGCCGTACAAGGGACAGCGAACAATCAGCCCCAGAATTTT. It encodes CAVQGTANNQPQNF.

The chain employs TRBV13 and TRBJ2-7, with 9 nucleotides matching TRBD1. This CDR3 region has 15 residues. V lost 0 bases, J lost 4 bases, and 4 bases stayed unmatched. Germline V gene sequence: CDR1 PRHDT, CDR2 FYEKMQ (reference sequence). The CDR3 region has the DNA TGTGCCAGCAGCTTAGGCCTGGGACAGGGATACGAGCAGTACTTC. It is translated as CASSLGLGQGYEQYF. The whole variable domain, filled in from reference TRBV13 and TRBJ2-7, reads AAGVIQSPRHLIKEKRETATLKCYPIPRHDTVYWYQQGPGQDPQFLISFYEKMQSDKGSIPDRFSAQQFSDYHSELNMSSLELGDSALYFCASSLGLGQGYEQYFGPGTRLTVT.

With respect to this clone: The identical CDR3 is also encoded by other nucleotide sequences in the sample. The rearrangement uses TRBV4-3 and TRBJ2-7; 7 bases are a match to TRBD2. CDR1 is LGHNA, CDR2 YSLEER, per germline. Trimming at V came to 0 bases and at J to 12 bases, leaving 8 bases not matched to a gene. The CDR3 is 13 residues long. The CDR3 sequence: CASSQDAGDLLYF. The CDR3 DNA is TGCGCCAGCAGCCAAGACGCGGGAGACCTTCTGTACTTC.

This chain links TRBV30 with TRBJ2-5; TRBD1 matches at 9 bases. This CDR3 is built from 14 residues. Germline CDR1 and CDR2: GTSNPN and SVGIG (reference sequence). Trimming removed 2 bases from V and 7 bases from J; junction bases left unmatched: 8. For the CDR3, the DNA is TGTGCCTGGAGTAAGCCGGGGACAGGGTGGACCCAGTACTTC. This sequence encodes CAWSKPGTGWTQYF.

The J gene is TRBJ1-4, the V gene TRBV5-1; possibly TRBD1 for D (5 bases). Germline lookup yields CDR1 SGHRS and CDR2 YFSETQ. The CDR3 is 15 residues long. The ends were cut back, 4 bases at V and 4 bases at J, with 14 bases in the middle. The CDR3 DNA reads TGCGCCAGCAGCCTGGGGGGGGGAAGTAATGAAAAACTGTTTTTT. The encoded protein is CASSLGGGSNEKLFF.

The V gene is TRBV21-1, the J gene TRBJ2-5; the DNA was not compared with TRBD1, the D call given in the table. TRBV21-1 is deemed a pseudogene. The CDR3 totals 21 residues. The CDR3 DNA follows: TGTGCCAGCAGCAAAAGGCCTCCGGGACAGAGATTTAGCTTGTACCAAGAGACCCAGTACTTC. As protein: CASSKRPPGQRFSLYQETQYF.

V usage is TRBV29-1 and J usage is TRBJ1-1; 7 bases line up with TRBD1. The junction had 21 bases not matched to a gene; V was cut back by 7 bases and J by 4 bases. This CDR3 region has 17 residues. The germline CDR1 and CDR2 sequences are SQVTM and ANQGSEA. CDR3 in DNA: TGCAGCGCCACCCCAATACCGACCGGGACAGTTAGCACTGAAGCTTTCTTT. This gives the protein CSATPIPTGTVSTEAFF.